The present TCR beta chain was sequenced within a study of T cell repertoires in urothelial bladder cancer. This table comes from immunoSEQ multiplex PCR, and its TCRdb copy is limited to in-frame clones, with some not included. The sample holds some 14,000 clones; around two thirds are singletons and the top ten take about 8.9%. Study-wide results and caveats: Carcinoma specimens had fewer T cells than benign specimens. A single clone reached about 2% in benign versus up to roughly 15% in carcinoma.

About this clone itself: What it recognizes is unknown. The junction shows a germline mismatch at one end, possibly a read error.

CDR1 and CDR2 from the germline V gene are SNHLY and FYNNEI. This CDR3 contains 11 residues. Sequencing input: tumor-infiltrating cells from bladder cancer. The chain uses TRBV2 and TRBJ2-1; TRBD1 agrees at 7 bases. This clonotype originated in a human donor with urothelial carcinoma. CDR3 in DNA: TGTGCCAGCAGGCAAACAGGGGTTTGGATCTTC. Its translation: CASRQTGVWIF.